This TCR beta chain was identified during a study of cytomegalovirus exposure and HLA in healthy donors. Study findings and constraints: Presence/absence analyses rested on an assumption that sequencing depth was roughly uniform across donors. Trimming of TCR beta V- and J-genes showed a link, identified in a later analysis, to a missense DCLRE1C variant. Researchers catalogued 160 or so TCR beta chains as cytomegalovirus-associated. Reports showed the classifier diagnosing cytomegalovirus status with high specificity and sensitivity.

With regard to this clone: As yet, its antigen is unknown.

V gave up 5 bases and J gave up 8 bases; unmatched junction bases: 11. Germline V lookup: CDR1 SGHTA, CDR2 FQGNSA. This CDR3 is 14 amino acids long. The primer mix had 60 Vbeta and 13 Jbeta primers. The repertoire was sequenced with immunoSEQ multiplex PCR; TCRdb's copy has only in-frame clones and lacks some. The sample includes some 150,000 clones, 60% to 80% of them seen just once. What was sequenced was PBMCs. The receptor's source is a male donor in good health and CMV-seronegative. The chain links TRBV7-2 to TRBJ1-2; 7 bases fit TRBD1. The CDR3 DNA follows: TGTGCCAGCAGCCCACGAATAGCAGGGGGAGGCTACACCTTC. Its translation: CASSPRIAGGGYTF.